Presented here are 10 T cell receptor beta chains from one specimen sequenced in a study of T-cell reconstitution after alpha-beta-depleted transplantation in children. Preparation of the TCRbeta library used unique molecular identifiers. MiXCR, run by TCRdb on the PCR reads, gives a single entry per CDR3 protein. This table holds 300,000 to 400,000 distinct CDR3 sequences, approximately 23% found once. The sequenced sample was PBMCs, mostly from graft donor cells, obtained 180 days after TCRalphabeta/CD19-depleted stem cell transplant. The receptors shown here come from a male patient under 18 who had a stem cell transplant for acute lymphoblastic leukemia, so the T cells may come from the graft donor.

This clonotype came up many times. The chain has TRBV12-3 or TRBV12-4 and TRBJ2-5; D remains unclear. The CDR3 extends over 11 amino acids. Trimming took off 5 bases at V and 3 bases at J, with 4 bases between the two ends. The CDR3 nucleotides read TGTGCCAGCAGTAAGAAAGAGACCCAGTACTTC. As protein: CASSKKETQYF.

In its sample, this clonotype was seen a few times. For the CDR3, the DNA is TGCGCCAGCAGCTTGGGGCCCTTGGGGTCTGGGGCCAACGTCCTGACTTTC. Its translation: CASSLGPLGSGANVLTF. This chain connects TRBV5-1 to TRBJ2-6; D is unresolved. With 0 bases removed from V and 1 base from J, the gap between germline ends came to 11 bases. The germline V gene has CDR1 SGHRS and CDR2 YFSETQ. This CDR3 has 17 residues.

V is TRBV20-1 and J is TRBJ2-3; 8 bases are shared with TRBD1. V shed 1 base, J shed 3 bases, and the junction held 6 bases outside the gene matches. The CDR3 consists of 15 residues. CDR1 DFQATT and CDR2 SNEGSKA come from the germline V gene (reference sequence). The CDR3 reads CSARGYRGVTDTQYF. The DNA of the CDR3 is TGCAGTGCTAGAGGGTACAGGGGGGTGACAGATACGCAGTATTTT.

This clonotype was observed a handful of times. The chain combines TRBV11-1 with TRBJ2-5; a weak D match, TRBD1 (6 bases). The CDR3 totals 15 residues. V was cut by 6 bases and J by 7 bases, with 21 bases left in between. Germline V CDR1 and CDR2: SGHAT, FQDESV (reference sequence). The CDR3 DNA is TGTGCCAGCAGTCAGAGGTCCGCATTCAGGGGGACCCAGTACTTC. Translation gives CASSQRSAFRGTQYF.

V usage is TRBV5-1 and J usage is TRBJ2-2; 14 positions agree with TRBD2. Per germline, CDR1 SGHRS and CDR2 YFSETQ. Unmatched junction bases numbered 17, after V lost 7 bases and J lost 3 bases. The CDR3 length is 20 residues. Written as DNA, the CDR3 is TGCGCCAGCTCGTCCAGACTAGCGGGAGGGCCGCGATTGGACACCGGGGAGCTGTTTTTT. Protein: CASSSRLAGGPRLDTGELFF.

This clonotype was seen a handful of times. This chain links TRBV29-1 with TRBJ2-2; maybe TRBD2 (5 bases). Germline CDR1 and CDR2: SQVTM and ANQGSEA. The V and J ends lost 4 bases and 4 bases respectively, with 7 bases between them. The CDR3 totals 12 residues. Here the CDR3 DNA reads TGCAGCGTTGGAGGGAGCACCGGGGAGCTGTTTTTT. It translates to CSVGGSTGELFF.

The rearrangement links TRBV7-3 to TRBJ2-1, with a tentative D call TRBD2 (5 bases). The CDR3 sequence is 15 residues long. The germline CDR1 and CDR2 sequences are SGHTA and FQGTGA. Trimming took 3 bases from V and 3 from J, leaving 12 bases between them. Here the CDR3 DNA reads TGTGCCAGCAGCTTTATGCGGGCTGGCTACAATGAGCAGTTCTTC. Translation gives CASSFMRAGYNEQFF.

This clonotype was seen repeatedly, ten times or more. The chain couples TRBV7-3 to TRBJ2-7, with D unresolved. The germline gives CDR1 SGHTA, CDR2 FQGTGA. The CDR3 covers 12 residues. V lost 5 bases and J lost 4, with 9 bases in between. The CDR3 spells CASSPDTYEQYF. In DNA form, the CDR3 reads TGTGCCAGCAGCCCCGACACGTACGAGCAGTACTTC.

This clonotype has a count of ten or more. The chain joins TRBV29-1 to TRBJ1-1, with D perhaps TRBD1 (5 bases). The CDR3 is 10 residues long. From germline, CDR1 is SQVTM and CDR2 ANQGSEA. Deletions cut 7 bases from V and 5 bases from J, with 8 bases between. DNA for the CDR3: TGCAGCGCCCACAGGACTGAAGCTTTCTTT. Its protein product is CSAHRTEAFF.

J is TRBJ2-5 and V is TRBV11-1, with D perhaps given as TRBD1 or TRBD2 (5 bases each). Looked up from germline, CDR1 is SGHAT and CDR2 is FQDESV (reference sequence). The ends were cut back, 2 bases at V and 5 bases at J, with 27 bases in the middle. The CDR3 runs to 19 residues. The CDR3 loop is CASSLRLTRELHWGETQYF. The DNA of the CDR3 is TGTGCCAGCAGCTTACGGTTGACCCGAGAGCTTCATTGGGGGGAGACCCAGTACTTC.